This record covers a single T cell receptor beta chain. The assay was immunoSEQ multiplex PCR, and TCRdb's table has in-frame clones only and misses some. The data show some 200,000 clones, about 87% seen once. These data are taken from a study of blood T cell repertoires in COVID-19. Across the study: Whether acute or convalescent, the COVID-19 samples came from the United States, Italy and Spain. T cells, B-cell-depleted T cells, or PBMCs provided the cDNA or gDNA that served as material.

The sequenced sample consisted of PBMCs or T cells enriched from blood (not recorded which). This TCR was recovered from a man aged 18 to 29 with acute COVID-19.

This CDR3 reads CASSLDRGDYNSPLHF. In nucleotides, the CDR3 is TGTGCCAGCAGTTTAGACAGGGGGGACTATAATTCACCCCTCCACTTT. The chain employs TRBV28 and TRBJ1-6; TRBD1 matches 9 bases. CDR1 and CDR2 (germline): MDHEN, SYDVKM. V lost 2 bases to trimming and J lost 3 bases; unmatched junction nucleotides: 2. The CDR3 runs to 16 residues.